This entry features one TCR beta chain sequence. Its antigen remains undetermined. There are no base qualities to consult, and no much larger clone falls within one base. The germline V gene gives CDR1 as SGDLS and CDR2 as YYNGEE. Trimming removed 2 bases from V and 7 bases from J; the gene matches leave 2 bases unexplained. Its CDR3 holds 15 amino acids, cysteine through phenylalanine. Only the CDR3 region is kept as DNA, spanning 45 bases read in frame from base 1. The record originates from a study of blood T cell repertoires in COVID-19 (dated by TCRdb to the early 2020s). The study in broad terms: Collaborator samples came from the United States, Italy and Spain and covered acute and convalescent phases of COVID-19. Samples were obtained from the ongoing ImmuneRACE study (first 160 participants) and from over a thousand subjects provided by 6 global collaborators. The dataset comprised deeply sampled blood TCRbeta repertoires from subjects exposed to, actively infected with, or recovered from COVID-19. A de-identified subject ID, COVID-19 status, age in years and sex were almost always included in the sample metadata. The material from the prospective study consisted of cDNA or gDNA derived from T cells, B-cell-depleted T cells, or PBMCs. The repertoires were made available in a free public database intended to serve as a resource for research on the immune response to SARS-CoV-2. Where available, HLA class I and class II types were obtained from metadata supplied by the sample provider rather than from assay-based typing. Overall results and qualifications from the work: How much clinical and demographic metadata was included differed by source and by participant, and the metadata was provided uncurated.

One collaborating source in Seattle enrolled patients while the patients were actively infected and followed the patients over time throughout the course of disease. Each collaborating institution followed its own protocols to collect whole blood in K2EDTA tubes. For TCRbeta analysis, collaborators shipped samples as frozen whole blood, isolated PBMCs, or DNA extracted from either of those sample types. TCRbeta CDR3 regions were amplified from genomic DNA using the immunoSEQ Assay, a bias-controlled multiplex PCR. Processing in the source paper ran as follows. Within the assay, amplification of reference gene primers was used to estimate how many nucleated cells each sample contained. To quantify the absolute abundance of each unique TCRbeta CDR3 rearrangement, sequence reads were collapsed and filtered. For each sample, productive Simpson clonality was calculated as the square root of Simpson's diversity index over productive rearrangements. Entries here come from immuneACCESS through TCRdb and include only in-frame sequences with V and J called. Some clones fail to appear in such tables; in the studies checked, an unresolved V gene covers under half of the shortfall, and the cause of the remainder is unknown. V and J calls and clone size are as listed in that table; D and trimming were resolved from the DNA. The sample table shows about 150,000 clones, and 80% to 90% are seen once. In total, the top ten clones hold around 15% of the sample.

The sequence was collected from a man in his late teens or twenties with COVID-19, enrolled during active disease. Sequencing input: peripheral blood. The chain joins TRBV9 to TRBJ2-1; TRBD2 matches 14 bases in the middle. DNA sequence: TGTGCCAGCAGCGTGGGACTAGCGGGAGTTAATGAGCAGTTCTTC. Translation gives CASSVGLAGVNEQFF.